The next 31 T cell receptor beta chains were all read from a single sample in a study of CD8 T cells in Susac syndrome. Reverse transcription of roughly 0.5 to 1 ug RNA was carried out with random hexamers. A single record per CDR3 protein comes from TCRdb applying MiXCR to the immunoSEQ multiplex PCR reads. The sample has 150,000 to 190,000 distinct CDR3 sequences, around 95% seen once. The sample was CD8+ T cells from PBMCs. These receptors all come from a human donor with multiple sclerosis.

This CDR3 reads CSVEFDRVPYGYTF. The DNA of the CDR3 is TGCAGCGTTGAATTCGACAGGGTACCTTATGGCTACACCTTC. The rearrangement links TRBV29-1 to TRBJ1-2, with TRBD1 matching over 7 bases. J was trimmed by 5 bases and V by 2 bases; bases with no gene match: 8. CDR1 is SQVTM and CDR2 is ANQGSEA in the germline V gene. The CDR3 runs 14 residues.

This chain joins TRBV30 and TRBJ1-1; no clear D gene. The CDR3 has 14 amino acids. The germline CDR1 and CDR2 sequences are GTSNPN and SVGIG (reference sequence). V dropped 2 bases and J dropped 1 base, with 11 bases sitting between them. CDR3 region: CAWSPGAGNTEAFF. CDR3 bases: TGTGCCTGGAGTCCTGGAGCGGGGAACACTGAAGCTTTCTTT.

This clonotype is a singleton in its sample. Here the CDR3 DNA reads TGTGCCAGCAGTTTGGGTCTTTACACAGATACGCAGTATTTT. Translated, it gives CASSLGLYTDTQYF. The chain combines TRBV27 with TRBJ2-3; no reliable D call. Trimming pared 3 bases from V and 2 bases from J, leaving 9 bases between. Germline V lookup: CDR1 MNHEY, CDR2 SMNVEV (reference sequence). The CDR3 length is 14 residues.

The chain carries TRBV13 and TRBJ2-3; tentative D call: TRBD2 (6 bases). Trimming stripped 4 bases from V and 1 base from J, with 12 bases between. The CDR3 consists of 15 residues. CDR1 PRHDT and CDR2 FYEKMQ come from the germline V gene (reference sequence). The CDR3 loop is CASSSGDPRTDTQYF. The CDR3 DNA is TGTGCCAGCAGCTCGGGGGACCCGCGCACAGATACGCAGTATTTT.

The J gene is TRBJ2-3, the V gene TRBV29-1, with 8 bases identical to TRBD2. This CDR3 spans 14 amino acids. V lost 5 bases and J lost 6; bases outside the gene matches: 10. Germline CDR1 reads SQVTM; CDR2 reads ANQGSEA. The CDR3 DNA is TGCAGCGTTAGGGGACTAGGGTCCCACGATACGCAGTATTTT. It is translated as CSVRGLGSHDTQYF.

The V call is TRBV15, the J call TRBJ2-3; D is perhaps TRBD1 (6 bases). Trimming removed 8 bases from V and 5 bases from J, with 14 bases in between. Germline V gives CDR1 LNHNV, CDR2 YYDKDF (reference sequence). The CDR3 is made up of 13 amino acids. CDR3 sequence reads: CATGTVGGDTQYF. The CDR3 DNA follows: TGTGCCACCGGGACCGTAGGGGGAGATACGCAGTATTTT.

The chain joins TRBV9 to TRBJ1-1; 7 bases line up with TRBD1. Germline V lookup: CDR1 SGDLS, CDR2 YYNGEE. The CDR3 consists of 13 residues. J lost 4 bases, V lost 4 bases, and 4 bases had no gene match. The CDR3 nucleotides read TGTGCCAGCAGCCCGGACAGGCCCACTGAAGCTTTCTTT. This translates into CASSPDRPTEAFF.

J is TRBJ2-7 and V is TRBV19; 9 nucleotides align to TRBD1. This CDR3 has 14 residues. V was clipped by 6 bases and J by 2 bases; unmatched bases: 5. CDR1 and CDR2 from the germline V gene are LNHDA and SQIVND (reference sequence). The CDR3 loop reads CASSMGTGPYEQYF. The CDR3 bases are TGTGCCAGTAGCATGGGGACAGGGCCCTACGAGCAGTACTTC.

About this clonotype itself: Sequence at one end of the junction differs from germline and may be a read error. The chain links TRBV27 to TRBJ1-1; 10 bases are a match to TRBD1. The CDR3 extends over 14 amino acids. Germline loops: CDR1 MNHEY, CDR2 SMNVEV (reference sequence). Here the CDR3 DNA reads TGTGCCAGCAGACCGGACAGGGGGAACGCTGAAGCTTTCTTT. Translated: CASRPDRGNAEAFF.

The CDR3 is CASSYQGQETQYF. For the CDR3, the DNA is TGTGCCAGCAGTTATCAGGGACAAGAGACCCAGTACTTC. The V call is TRBV27, the J call TRBJ2-5; tentative D call: TRBD1 (5 bases). The CDR3 has 13 amino acids. Trimming removed 4 bases at V and 2 bases at J, with 8 bases between. Germline V lookup: CDR1 MNHEY, CDR2 SMNVEV (reference sequence).

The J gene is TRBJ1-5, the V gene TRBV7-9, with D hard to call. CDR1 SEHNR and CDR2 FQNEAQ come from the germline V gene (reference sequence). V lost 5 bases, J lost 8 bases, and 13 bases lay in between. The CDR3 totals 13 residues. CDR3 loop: CASSPGSIEPQHF. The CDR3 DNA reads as TGTGCCAGCAGCCCCGGGAGTATCGAGCCCCAGCATTTT.

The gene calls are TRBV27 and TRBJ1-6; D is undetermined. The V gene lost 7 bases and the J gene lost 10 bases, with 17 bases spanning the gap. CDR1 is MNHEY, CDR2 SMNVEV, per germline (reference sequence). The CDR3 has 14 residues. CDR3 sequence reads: CASTISLGGSPLHF. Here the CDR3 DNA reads TGTGCCAGCACCATTAGTCTTGGCGGGTCACCCCTCCACTTT.

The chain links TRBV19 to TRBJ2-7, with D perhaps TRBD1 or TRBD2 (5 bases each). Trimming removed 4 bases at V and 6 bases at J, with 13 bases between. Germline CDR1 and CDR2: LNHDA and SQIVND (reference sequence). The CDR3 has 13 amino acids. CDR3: CASSTPKRGEQYV. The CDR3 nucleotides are TGTGCCAGTAGTACCCCCAAGAGGGGCGAGCAGTACGTC.

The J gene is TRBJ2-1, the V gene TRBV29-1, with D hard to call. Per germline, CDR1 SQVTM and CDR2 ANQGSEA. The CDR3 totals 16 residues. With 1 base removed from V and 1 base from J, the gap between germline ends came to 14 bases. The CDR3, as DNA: TGCAGCGTTGAAGGGTTTCCAGGAGAGTCCTACAATGAGCAGTTCTTC. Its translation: CSVEGFPGESYNEQFF.

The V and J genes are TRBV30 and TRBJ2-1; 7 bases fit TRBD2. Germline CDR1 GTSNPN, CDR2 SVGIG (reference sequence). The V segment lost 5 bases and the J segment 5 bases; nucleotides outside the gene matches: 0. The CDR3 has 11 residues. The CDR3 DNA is TGTGCCTGGGCGGGGGACAATGAGCAGTTCTTC. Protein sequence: CAWAGDNEQFF.

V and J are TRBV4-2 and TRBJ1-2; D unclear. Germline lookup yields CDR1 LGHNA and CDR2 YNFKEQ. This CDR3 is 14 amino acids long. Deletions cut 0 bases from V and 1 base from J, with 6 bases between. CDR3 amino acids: CASSQEVDNYGYTF. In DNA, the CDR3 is TGTGCCAGCAGCCAAGAGGTCGATAACTATGGCTACACCTTC.

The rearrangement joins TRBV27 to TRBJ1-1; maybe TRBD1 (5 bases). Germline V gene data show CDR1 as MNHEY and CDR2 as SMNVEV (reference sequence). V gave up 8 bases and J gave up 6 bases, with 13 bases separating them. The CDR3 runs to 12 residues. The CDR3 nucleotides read TGTGCCAGCCGGTTGAGGGGCTCTGAAGCTTTCTTT. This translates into CASRLRGSEAFF.

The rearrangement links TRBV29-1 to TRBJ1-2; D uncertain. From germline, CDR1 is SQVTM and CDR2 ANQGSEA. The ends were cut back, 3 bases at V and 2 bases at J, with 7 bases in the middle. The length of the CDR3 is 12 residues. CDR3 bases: TGCAGCGTTGATGGAGGGAACTATGGCTACACCTTC. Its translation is CSVDGGNYGYTF.

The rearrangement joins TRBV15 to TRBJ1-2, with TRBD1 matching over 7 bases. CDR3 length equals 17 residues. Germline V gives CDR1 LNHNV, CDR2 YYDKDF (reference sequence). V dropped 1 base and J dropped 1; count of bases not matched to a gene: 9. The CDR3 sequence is CATSRGLGTDINYGYTF. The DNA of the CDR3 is TGTGCCACCAGCAGAGGCCTCGGGACAGATATTAACTATGGCTACACCTTC.

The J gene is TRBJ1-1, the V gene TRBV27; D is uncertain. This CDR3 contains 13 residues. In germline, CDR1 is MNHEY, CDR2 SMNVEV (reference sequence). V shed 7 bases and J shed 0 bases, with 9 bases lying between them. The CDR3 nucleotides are TGTGCCAGCACCAGTCGGGTGAACACTGAAGCTTTCTTT. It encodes CASTSRVNTEAFF.

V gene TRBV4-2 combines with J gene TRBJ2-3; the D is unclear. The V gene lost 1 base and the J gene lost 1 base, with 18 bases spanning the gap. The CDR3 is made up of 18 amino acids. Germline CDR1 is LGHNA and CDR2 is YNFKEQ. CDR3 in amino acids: CASSQGGIEAPGTDTQYF. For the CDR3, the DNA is TGTGCCAGCAGCCAAGGCGGTATAGAAGCCCCGGGCACAGATACGCAGTATTTT.

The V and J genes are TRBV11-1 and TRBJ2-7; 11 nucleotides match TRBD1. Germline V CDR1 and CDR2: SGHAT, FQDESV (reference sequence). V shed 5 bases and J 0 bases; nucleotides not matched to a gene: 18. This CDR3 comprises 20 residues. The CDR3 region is CASSPREWDRGSHSSYEQYF. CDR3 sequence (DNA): TGTGCCAGCAGCCCTCGGGAATGGGACAGGGGGTCTCATAGCTCCTACGAGCAGTACTTC.

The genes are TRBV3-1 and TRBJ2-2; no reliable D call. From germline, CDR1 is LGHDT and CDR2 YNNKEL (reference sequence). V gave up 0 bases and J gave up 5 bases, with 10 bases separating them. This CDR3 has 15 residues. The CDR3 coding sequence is TGTGCCAGCAGCCAAGAAAGCCTCAGGACCGGGGAGCTGTTTTTT. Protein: CASSQESLRTGELFF.

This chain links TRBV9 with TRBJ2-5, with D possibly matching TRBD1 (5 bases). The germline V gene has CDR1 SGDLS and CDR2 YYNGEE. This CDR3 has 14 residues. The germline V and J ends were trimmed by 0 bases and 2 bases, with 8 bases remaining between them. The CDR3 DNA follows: TGTGCCAGCAGCGTAGAAGGGGATCAAGAGACCCAGTACTTC. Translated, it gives CASSVEGDQETQYF.

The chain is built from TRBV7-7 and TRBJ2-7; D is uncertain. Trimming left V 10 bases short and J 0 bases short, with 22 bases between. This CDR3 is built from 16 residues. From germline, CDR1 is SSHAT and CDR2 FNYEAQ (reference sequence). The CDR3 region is CAIESVGSKSSYEQYV. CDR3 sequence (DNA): TGTGCCATCGAGTCAGTGGGCTCCAAGAGCTCCTACGAGCAGTACGTC.

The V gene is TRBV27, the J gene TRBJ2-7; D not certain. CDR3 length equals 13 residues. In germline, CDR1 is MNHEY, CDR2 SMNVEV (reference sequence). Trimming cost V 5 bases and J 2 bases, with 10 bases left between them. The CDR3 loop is CASSPGVTYEQYF. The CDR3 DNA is TGTGCCAGCAGTCCCGGAGTGACCTACGAGCAGTACTTC.

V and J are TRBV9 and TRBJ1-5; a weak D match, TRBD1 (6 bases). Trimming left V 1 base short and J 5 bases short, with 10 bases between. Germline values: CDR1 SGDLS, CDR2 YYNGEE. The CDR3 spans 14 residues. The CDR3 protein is CASSVWPGDQPQHF. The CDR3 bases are TGTGCCAGCAGCGTATGGCCAGGGGATCAGCCCCAGCATTTT.

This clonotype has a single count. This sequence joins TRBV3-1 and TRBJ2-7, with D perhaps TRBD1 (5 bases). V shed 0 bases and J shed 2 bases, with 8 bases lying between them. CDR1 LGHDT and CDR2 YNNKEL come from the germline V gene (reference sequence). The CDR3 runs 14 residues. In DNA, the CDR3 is TGTGCCAGCAGCCAAGATAGACAGACCTACGAGCAGTACGTC. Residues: CASSQDRQTYEQYV.

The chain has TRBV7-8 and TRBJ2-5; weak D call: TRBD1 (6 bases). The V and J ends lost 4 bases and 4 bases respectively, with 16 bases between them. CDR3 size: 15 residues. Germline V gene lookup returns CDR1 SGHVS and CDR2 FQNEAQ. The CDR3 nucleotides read TGTGCCAGCAGCTCCATCCCAGGGGCCGGAGAGACCCAGTACTTC. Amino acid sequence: CASSSIPGAGETQYF.

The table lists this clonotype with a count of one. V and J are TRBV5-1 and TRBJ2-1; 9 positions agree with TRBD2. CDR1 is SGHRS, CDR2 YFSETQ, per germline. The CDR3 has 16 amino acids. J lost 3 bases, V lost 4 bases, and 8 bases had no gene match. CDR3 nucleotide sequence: TGCGCCAGCAGCCTCTTAGCGGGGGCCCTCTACAATGAGCAGTTCTTC. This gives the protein CASSLLAGALYNEQFF.

DNA of the CDR3: TGTGCCAGCAGTGAAGCTGGGGGAGACGGCAATCAGCCCCAGCATTTT. It specifies CASSEAGGDGNQPQHF. The gene calls are TRBV2 and TRBJ1-5; D may be TRBD1 (5 bases). V was pared by 0 bases and J by 2 bases, with 11 bases between. Germline lookup yields CDR1 SNHLY and CDR2 FYNNEI. This CDR3 is 16 amino acids long.